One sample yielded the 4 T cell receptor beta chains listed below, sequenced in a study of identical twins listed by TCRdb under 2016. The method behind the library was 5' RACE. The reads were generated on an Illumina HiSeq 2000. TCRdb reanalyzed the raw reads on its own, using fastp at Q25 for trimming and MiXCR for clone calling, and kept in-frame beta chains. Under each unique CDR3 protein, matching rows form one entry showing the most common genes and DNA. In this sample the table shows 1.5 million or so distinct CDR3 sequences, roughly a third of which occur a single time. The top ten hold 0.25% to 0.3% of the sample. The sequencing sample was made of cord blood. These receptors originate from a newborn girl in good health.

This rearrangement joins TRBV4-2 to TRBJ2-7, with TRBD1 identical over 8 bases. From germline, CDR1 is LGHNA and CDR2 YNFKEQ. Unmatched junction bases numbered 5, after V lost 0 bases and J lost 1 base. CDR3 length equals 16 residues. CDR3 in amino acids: CASSQEGRTGSYEQYF. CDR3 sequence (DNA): TGTGCCAGCAGCCAAGAAGGCCGGACAGGGTCCTACGAGCAGTACTTC.

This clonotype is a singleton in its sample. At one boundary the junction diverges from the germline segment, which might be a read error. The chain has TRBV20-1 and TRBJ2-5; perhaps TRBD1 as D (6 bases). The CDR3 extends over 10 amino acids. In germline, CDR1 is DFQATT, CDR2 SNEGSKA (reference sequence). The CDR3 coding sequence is TGCAGTGCCCACGGACAGACGCAGTACTTC. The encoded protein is CSAHGQTQYF.

The CDR3: CSARGTGSGNTIYF. The CDR3 bases are TGCAGTGCCAGGGGTACAGGGAGCGGAAACACCATATATTTT. This chain connects TRBV20-1 to TRBJ1-3, with D possibly TRBD1 on 6 matching bases. This CDR3 has 14 amino acids. Germline CDR1 DFQATT, CDR2 SNEGSKA (reference sequence). Trimming cost V 6 bases and J 4 bases, with 16 bases left between them.

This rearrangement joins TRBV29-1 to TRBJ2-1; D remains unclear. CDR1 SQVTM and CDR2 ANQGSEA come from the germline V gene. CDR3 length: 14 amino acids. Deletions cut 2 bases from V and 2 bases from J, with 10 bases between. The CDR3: CSVERRTPYNEQFF. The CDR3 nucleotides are TGCAGCGTTGAACGGCGGACCCCCTACAATGAGCAGTTCTTC.